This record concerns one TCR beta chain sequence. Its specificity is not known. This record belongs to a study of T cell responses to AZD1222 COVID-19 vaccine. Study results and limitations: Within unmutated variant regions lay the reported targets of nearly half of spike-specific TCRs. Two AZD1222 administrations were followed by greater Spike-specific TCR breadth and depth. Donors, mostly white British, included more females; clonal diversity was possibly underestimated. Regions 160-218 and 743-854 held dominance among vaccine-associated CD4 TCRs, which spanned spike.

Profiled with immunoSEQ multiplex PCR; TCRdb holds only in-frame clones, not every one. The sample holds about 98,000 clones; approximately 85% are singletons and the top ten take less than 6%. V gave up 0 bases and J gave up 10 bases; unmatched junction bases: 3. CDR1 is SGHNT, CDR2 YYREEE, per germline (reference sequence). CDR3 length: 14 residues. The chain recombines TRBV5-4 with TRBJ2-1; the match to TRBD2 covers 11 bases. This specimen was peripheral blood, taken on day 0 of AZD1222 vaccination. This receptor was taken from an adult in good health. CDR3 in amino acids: CASSLELAGEEQFF. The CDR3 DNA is TGTGCCAGCAGCTTGGAACTAGCGGGAGAGGAGCAGTTCTTC.